This T cell receptor beta chain was retrieved from a study of blood T cell repertoires in COVID-19. The CDR3 contains 12 residues. V dropped 3 bases and J dropped 14 bases, with 16 bases sitting between them. Per germline, CDR1 MDHEN and CDR2 SYDVKM. Enrolled through a virtual design, the participants were between about 18 and 100 years of age and came from about two dozen US areas. Per the original methods: Reference gene primer amplification in the assay estimated nucleated cell counts. Measured with immunoSEQ multiplex PCR; TCRdb has only the in-frame clones, and not every one. V and J calls and clone size are given by that table; D and trimming were obtained from the DNA. Seen here are 200,000 to 300,000 clones, around 88% observed once, and the top ten hold approximately 3.7%.

Sequenced input: PBMCs or T cells enriched from blood (not recorded which). The chain is built from TRBV28 and TRBJ2-5; maybe TRBD2 (6 bases). This sequence was found in a woman in her 30s who had recovered from COVID-19. CDR3 amino acids: CASSLSGLGVYF. The CDR3 DNA reads TGTGCCAGCAGTTTGAGCGGGTTGGGAGTCTACTTC.